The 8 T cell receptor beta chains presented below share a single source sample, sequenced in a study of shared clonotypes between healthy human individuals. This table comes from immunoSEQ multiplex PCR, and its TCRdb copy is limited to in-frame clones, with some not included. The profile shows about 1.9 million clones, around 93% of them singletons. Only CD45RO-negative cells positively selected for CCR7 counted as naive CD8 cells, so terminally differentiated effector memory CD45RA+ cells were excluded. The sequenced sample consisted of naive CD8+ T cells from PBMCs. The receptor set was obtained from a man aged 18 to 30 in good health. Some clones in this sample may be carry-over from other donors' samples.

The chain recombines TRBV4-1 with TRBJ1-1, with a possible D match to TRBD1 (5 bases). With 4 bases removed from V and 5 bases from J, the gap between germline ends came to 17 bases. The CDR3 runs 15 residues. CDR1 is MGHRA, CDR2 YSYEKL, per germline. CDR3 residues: CASSLAGGGETEAFF. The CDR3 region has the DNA TGCGCCAGCAGCCTAGCGGGTGGGGGAGAGACTGAAGCTTTCTTT.

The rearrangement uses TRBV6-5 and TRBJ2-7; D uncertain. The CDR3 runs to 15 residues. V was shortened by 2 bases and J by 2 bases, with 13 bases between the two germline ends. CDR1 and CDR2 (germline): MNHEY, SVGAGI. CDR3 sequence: CASSYRNGPAYEQYF. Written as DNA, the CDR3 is TGTGCCAGCAGTTACCGCAATGGACCGGCCTACGAGCAGTACTTC.

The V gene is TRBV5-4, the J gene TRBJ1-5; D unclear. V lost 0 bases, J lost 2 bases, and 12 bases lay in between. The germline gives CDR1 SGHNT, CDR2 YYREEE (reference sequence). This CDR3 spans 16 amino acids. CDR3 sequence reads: CASSLEPRVGNQPQHF. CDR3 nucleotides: TGTGCCAGCAGCTTGGAACCCCGGGTCGGCAATCAGCCCCAGCATTTT. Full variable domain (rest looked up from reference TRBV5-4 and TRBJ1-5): ETGVTQSPTHLIKTRGQQVTLRCSSQSGHNTVSWYQQALGQGPQFIFQYYREEENGRGNFPPRFSGLQFPNYSSELNVNALELDDSALYLCASSLEPRVGNQPQHFGDGTRLSIL.

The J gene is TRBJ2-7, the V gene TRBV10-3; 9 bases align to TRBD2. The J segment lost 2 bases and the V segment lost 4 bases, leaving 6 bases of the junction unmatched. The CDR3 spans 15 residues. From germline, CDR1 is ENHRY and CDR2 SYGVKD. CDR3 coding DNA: TGTGCCATCAGTGGTGCTAGCGGGACCGCCTACGAGCAGTACTTC. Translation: CAISGASGTAYEQYF.

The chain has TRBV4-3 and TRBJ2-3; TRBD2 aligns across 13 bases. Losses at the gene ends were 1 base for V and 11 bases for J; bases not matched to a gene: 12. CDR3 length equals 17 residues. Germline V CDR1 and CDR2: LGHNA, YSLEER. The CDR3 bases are TGCGCCAGCAGCCAAGGACACCGGACTAGCGGGGGACTAGTGCAGTATTTT. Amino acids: CASSQGHRTSGGLVQYF.

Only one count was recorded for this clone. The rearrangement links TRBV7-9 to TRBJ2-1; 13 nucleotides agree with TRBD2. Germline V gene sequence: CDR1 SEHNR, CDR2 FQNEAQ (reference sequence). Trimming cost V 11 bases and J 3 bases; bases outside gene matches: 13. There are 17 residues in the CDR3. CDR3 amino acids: CAVPGLAGVLHYNEQFF. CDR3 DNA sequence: TGTGCCGTCCCAGGACTAGCGGGAGTTCTTCACTACAATGAGCAGTTCTTC.

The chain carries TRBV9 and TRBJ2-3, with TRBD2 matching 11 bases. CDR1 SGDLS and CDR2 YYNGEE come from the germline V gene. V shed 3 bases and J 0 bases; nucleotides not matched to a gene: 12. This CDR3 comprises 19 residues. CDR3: CASSAETSGNPESTDTQYF. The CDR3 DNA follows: TGTGCCAGCAGCGCGGAGACTAGCGGGAATCCCGAAAGCACAGATACGCAGTATTTT.

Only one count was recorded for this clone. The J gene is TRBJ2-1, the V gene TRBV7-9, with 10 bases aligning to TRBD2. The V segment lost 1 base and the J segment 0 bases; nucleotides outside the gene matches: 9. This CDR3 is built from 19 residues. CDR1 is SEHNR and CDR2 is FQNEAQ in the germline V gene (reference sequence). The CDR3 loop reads CASSLEASGSSFSYNEQFF. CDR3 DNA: TGTGCCAGCAGCTTAGAAGCTAGCGGGAGCTCTTTCTCCTACAATGAGCAGTTCTTC.